These T cell receptor beta chains were read from a single sample in a study of response to subunit inactivated influenza vaccine. A single record per CDR3 protein comes from TCRdb applying MiXCR to the RT-PCR reads. This table holds 450,000 to 550,000 distinct CDR3 sequences, 25% found once. Sequenced here: CD4+ T cells sorted from PBMCs, sampled around 5 days after vaccination. The receptors shown here come from a middle-aged man who received an inactivated influenza vaccine. CDR3s include the opening cysteine and the closing phenylalanine or tryptophan. Fields, in order: J gene, CDR3 length, clone size, V gene, D gene, CDR3 DNA, CDR3 protein. D genes are given only for firm matches. Size is omitted from some rows. Given values are once, few, many or a class for expanded clones.

j_call: TRBJ1-1; cdr3_length: 14; clone_size: .; v_call: TRBV20-1; d_call: .; cdr3_nt: TGCAGTGCCCGCAGCGGGACGAGGGTCACTGAAGCTTTCTTT; cdr3_aa: CSARSGTRVTEAFF
j_call: TRBJ2-7; cdr3_length: 15; clone_size: many; v_call: TRBV5-4; d_call: TRBD2; cdr3_nt: TGTGCCAGCAGCCCCGGACTAGCGGGGGACTACGAGCAGTACTTC; cdr3_aa: CASSPGLAGDYEQYF
j_call: TRBJ2-7; cdr3_length: 14; clone_size: .; v_call: TRBV9; d_call: TRBD1; cdr3_nt: TGTGCCAGCAGCGTGGACGGACAGGGCTACGAGCAGTACTTC; cdr3_aa: CASSVDGQGYEQYF
j_call: TRBJ2-3; cdr3_length: 12; clone_size: few; v_call: TRBV20-1; d_call: TRBD1; cdr3_nt: TGCAGTGCTCGGACAGGGTACGATACGCAGTATTTT; cdr3_aa: CSARTGYDTQYF
j_call: TRBJ2-2; cdr3_length: 15; clone_size: .; v_call: TRBV3-1; d_call: TRBD2; cdr3_nt: TGTGCCAGCAGCCCGACTAGCGGGATGGCCGGGGAGCTGTTTTTT; cdr3_aa: CASSPTSGMAGELFF
j_call: TRBJ1-5; cdr3_length: 14; clone_size: .; v_call: TRBV9; d_call: TRBD1; cdr3_nt: TGTGCCAGCAGCGTCGGACAGGGGAATCAGCCCCAGCATTTT; cdr3_aa: CASSVGQGNQPQHF
j_call: TRBJ2-7; cdr3_length: 15; clone_size: .; v_call: TRBV20-1; d_call: TRBD2; cdr3_nt: TGCAGTGCTAGAGCTTTAGCGGGAACACGGACAGAGCAGTACTTC; cdr3_aa: CSARALAGTRTEQYF
j_call: TRBJ1-4; cdr3_length: 14; clone_size: .; v_call: TRBV12-3/TRBV12-4; d_call: .; cdr3_nt: TGTGCCAGCAGCCACAGGGTCAGGAGTGAAAAACTGTTTTTT; cdr3_aa: CASSHRVRSEKLFF
j_call: TRBJ2-7; cdr3_length: 14; clone_size: .; v_call: TRBV5-1; d_call: TRBD1; cdr3_nt: TGCGCCAGCAGCATACTGGACAGGACTTACGAGCAGTACTTC; cdr3_aa: CASSILDRTYEQYF
j_call: TRBJ2-3; cdr3_length: 19; clone_size: few; v_call: TRBV11-2; d_call: TRBD1; cdr3_nt: TGTGCCAGCAGCTTATTGTCGGGACAGGGGGGGACTAGCACAGATACGCAGTATTTT; cdr3_aa: CASSLLSGQGGTSTDTQYF
j_call: TRBJ2-5; cdr3_length: 16; clone_size: once; v_call: TRBV5-6; d_call: .; cdr3_nt: TGTGCCAGCAGCTTGGTAGGGGCAGGGGGGGTAGAGACCCAGTACTTC; cdr3_aa: CASSLVGAGGVETQYF
j_call: TRBJ1-3; cdr3_length: 13; clone_size: few; v_call: TRBV29-1; d_call: .; cdr3_nt: TGCAGCGTCGCCTTTGGCTCTGGAAACACCATATATTTT; cdr3_aa: CSVAFGSGNTIYF
j_call: TRBJ1-4; cdr3_length: 14; clone_size: .; v_call: TRBV20-1; d_call: .; cdr3_nt: TGCAGTGCCTACGGAGCAGCAACTAATGAAAAACTGTTTTTT; cdr3_aa: CSAYGAATNEKLFF
j_call: TRBJ2-6; cdr3_length: 19; clone_size: many; v_call: TRBV18; d_call: .; cdr3_nt: TGTGCCAGCTCACCCATAGACAGATTAGTCAGCTCTGGGGCCAACGTCCTGACTTTC; cdr3_aa: CASSPIDRLVSSGANVLTF
j_call: TRBJ1-4; cdr3_length: 12; clone_size: .; v_call: TRBV20-1; d_call: .; cdr3_nt: TGCAGTGCTAGGCAGTTTAATGAAAAACTGTTTTTT; cdr3_aa: CSARQFNEKLFF
j_call: TRBJ2-7; cdr3_length: 16; clone_size: .; v_call: TRBV6-5; d_call: .; cdr3_nt: TGTGCCAGCAGTTACTCAAAGGGGGGAAGCTCCTACGAGCAGTACTTC; cdr3_aa: CASSYSKGGSSYEQYF
j_call: TRBJ2-1; cdr3_length: 16; clone_size: .; v_call: TRBV11-2; d_call: TRBD1; cdr3_nt: TGTGCCAGCAGCTTAGTGGTAGGGGGCTTCGTCAATGAGCAGTTCTTC; cdr3_aa: CASSLVVGGFVNEQFF
j_call: TRBJ2-7; cdr3_length: 16; clone_size: .; v_call: TRBV6-2/TRBV6-3; d_call: TRBD1; cdr3_nt: TGTGCCAGCAGTTACCCCGCCGGGACAGGCTCATACGAGCAGTACTTC; cdr3_aa: CASSYPAGTGSYEQYF
j_call: TRBJ2-3; cdr3_length: 13; clone_size: .; v_call: TRBV29-1; d_call: TRBD1; cdr3_nt: TGCAGCGTAGGACAGGGGAGCACAGATACGCAGTATTTT; cdr3_aa: CSVGQGSTDTQYF
j_call: TRBJ2-3; cdr3_length: 16; clone_size: few; v_call: TRBV10-3; d_call: TRBD2; cdr3_nt: TGTGCCACCCGGCAGACTAGCGGGAGGCCGACCGATACGCAGTATTTT; cdr3_aa: CATRQTSGRPTDTQYF
j_call: TRBJ2-7; cdr3_length: 14; clone_size: .; v_call: TRBV28; d_call: .; cdr3_nt: TGTGCCAGCAGTCCCGGGACAAAGCCCTACGAGCAGTACTTC; cdr3_aa: CASSPGTKPYEQYF
j_call: TRBJ2-1; cdr3_length: 12; clone_size: .; v_call: TRBV27; d_call: .; cdr3_nt: TGTGCCAGCAGTTTTATGGGGGGGCCACTGTTCTTC; cdr3_aa: CASSFMGGPLFF
j_call: TRBJ2-3; cdr3_length: 12; clone_size: many; v_call: TRBV20-1; d_call: .; cdr3_nt: TGCAGTGCTAGATATGGGACGGATACGCAGTATTTT; cdr3_aa: CSARYGTDTQYF
j_call: TRBJ2-4; cdr3_length: 15; clone_size: few; v_call: TRBV28; d_call: .; cdr3_nt: TGTGCCAGCAGTCCCTCAGGGGCAGCCAAAAACATTCAGTACTTC; cdr3_aa: CASSPSGAAKNIQYF
j_call: TRBJ2-5; cdr3_length: 12; clone_size: few; v_call: TRBV15; d_call: .; cdr3_nt: TGTGCCACCAGCAGAGATCTAGGGGCCCAGTACTTC; cdr3_aa: CATSRDLGAQYF
j_call: TRBJ2-3; cdr3_length: 17; clone_size: few; v_call: TRBV12-3/TRBV12-4; d_call: .; cdr3_nt: TGTGCCAGCAGTTCCCCCCACTACTCTGCGGGCACAGATACGCAGTATTTT; cdr3_aa: CASSSPHYSAGTDTQYF
j_call: TRBJ2-7; cdr3_length: 16; clone_size: many; v_call: TRBV7-6; d_call: TRBD1; cdr3_nt: TGTGCCAGCAGCGCCTTTCCAAGGACAGGGGGCTACGAGCAGTACTTC; cdr3_aa: CASSAFPRTGGYEQYF
j_call: TRBJ2-7; cdr3_length: 15; clone_size: .; v_call: TRBV5-1; d_call: .; cdr3_nt: TGCGCCAGCAGCAAACGAGACGGCCCGATTAACGAGCAGTACTTC; cdr3_aa: CASSKRDGPINEQYF
j_call: TRBJ2-5; cdr3_length: 13; clone_size: .; v_call: TRBV10-2; d_call: .; cdr3_nt: TGCGCCAGCAGGGCGACAGCTTTAGAGACCCAGTACTTC; cdr3_aa: CASRATALETQYF
j_call: TRBJ2-1; cdr3_length: 14; clone_size: .; v_call: TRBV7-2; d_call: TRBD1; cdr3_nt: TGTGCCAGCAGCTTGGGGACAGGGGCGAGTGAGCAGTTCTTC; cdr3_aa: CASSLGTGASEQFF
j_call: TRBJ2-7; cdr3_length: 16; clone_size: few; v_call: TRBV21-1; d_call: .; cdr3_nt: TGTGCCAGCAGCCCATCGGCACCGGGACAGGAATACGAGCAGTACTTC; cdr3_aa: CASSPSAPGQEYEQYF
j_call: TRBJ2-7; cdr3_length: 14; clone_size: many; v_call: TRBV7-2; d_call: .; cdr3_nt: TGTGCCAGCAGCTTAGGTGTCGGCTCCTACGAGCAGTACTTC; cdr3_aa: CASSLGVGSYEQYF
j_call: TRBJ2-4; cdr3_length: 17; clone_size: .; v_call: TRBV5-1; d_call: TRBD1; cdr3_nt: TGCGCCAGCAGCTTGGTACTAGCTGGTGACAGGGGTTACATTCAGTACTTC; cdr3_aa: CASSLVLAGDRGYIQYF
j_call: TRBJ2-3; cdr3_length: 16; clone_size: .; v_call: TRBV12-3/TRBV12-4; d_call: .; cdr3_nt: TGTGCCAGCAGTGCCCCACGGCGGGGCCGCACAGATACGCAGTATTTT; cdr3_aa: CASSAPRRGRTDTQYF
j_call: TRBJ2-5; cdr3_length: 13; clone_size: few; v_call: TRBV6-6; d_call: TRBD2; cdr3_nt: TGTGCCACCAAAGCGGGGGGGCGAGAGACCCAGTACTTC; cdr3_aa: CATKAGGRETQYF
j_call: TRBJ2-4; cdr3_length: 16; clone_size: many; v_call: TRBV6-2/TRBV6-3; d_call: TRBD1; cdr3_nt: TGTGCCAGCAGGAGGGGACAGTCTTTAGCCAAAAACATTCAGTACTTC; cdr3_aa: CASRRGQSLAKNIQYF
j_call: TRBJ2-7; cdr3_length: 15; clone_size: .; v_call: TRBV6-1; d_call: .; cdr3_nt: TGTGCCAGCAAAAGCTTGGCAGGGGCCGCCTACGAGCAGTACTTC; cdr3_aa: CASKSLAGAAYEQYF
j_call: TRBJ1-2; cdr3_length: 16; clone_size: .; v_call: TRBV12-3/TRBV12-4; d_call: TRBD1; cdr3_nt: TGTGCCAGCAGCGCGCCTACAGGGGCCGGGCGGAATGGCTACACCTTC; cdr3_aa: CASSAPTGAGRNGYTF
j_call: TRBJ2-2; cdr3_length: 15; clone_size: few; v_call: TRBV28; d_call: TRBD2; cdr3_nt: TGTGCCAGCAGTTTATCCGGGGGGGGAAGCGGGGAGCTGTTTTTT; cdr3_aa: CASSLSGGGSGELFF
j_call: TRBJ1-3; cdr3_length: 15; clone_size: few; v_call: TRBV5-1; d_call: .; cdr3_nt: TGCGCCAGCAGCAAGACAGCCGACTCTGGAAACACCATATATTTT; cdr3_aa: CASSKTADSGNTIYF
j_call: TRBJ2-1; cdr3_length: 12; clone_size: many; v_call: TRBV20-1; d_call: .; cdr3_nt: TGCAGTGCTACTCCTTCCTACAATGAGCAGTTCTTC; cdr3_aa: CSATPSYNEQFF
j_call: TRBJ2-5; cdr3_length: 11; clone_size: few; v_call: TRBV11-2; d_call: .; cdr3_nt: TGTGCCAGCAGGGGACGGGAGACCCAGTACTTC; cdr3_aa: CASRGRETQYF
j_call: TRBJ2-5; cdr3_length: 13; clone_size: few; v_call: TRBV18; d_call: .; cdr3_nt: TGTGCCAGCTCACCATTACAGCAAGAGACCCAGTACTTC; cdr3_aa: CASSPLQQETQYF
j_call: TRBJ1-6; cdr3_length: 14; clone_size: few; v_call: TRBV12-3/TRBV12-4; d_call: .; cdr3_nt: TGTGCCAGCAGCCCCGACCGGTCCCGATCACCCCTCCACTTT; cdr3_aa: CASSPDRSRSPLHF
j_call: TRBJ2-1; cdr3_length: 14; clone_size: .; v_call: TRBV7-3; d_call: TRBD2; cdr3_nt: TGTGCCAGCAGCCGGGGGACTAGCACACATGAGCAGTTCTTC; cdr3_aa: CASSRGTSTHEQFF
j_call: TRBJ1-1; cdr3_length: 13; clone_size: .; v_call: TRBV5-1; d_call: TRBD1; cdr3_nt: TGCGCCAGCAGTAATACAGGGGTCACTGAAGCTTTCTTT; cdr3_aa: CASSNTGVTEAFF
j_call: TRBJ2-1; cdr3_length: 14; clone_size: few; v_call: TRBV6-2/TRBV6-3; d_call: TRBD2; cdr3_nt: TGTGCCAGCCTGCTGGGACTAGCGGGAAATGAGCAGTTCTTC; cdr3_aa: CASLLGLAGNEQFF
j_call: TRBJ2-3; cdr3_length: 16; clone_size: once; v_call: TRBV3-1; d_call: TRBD1; cdr3_nt: TGTGCCAGCAGCCAAGGACGACAGGGGCGCACAGATACGCAGTATTTT; cdr3_aa: CASSQGRQGRTDTQYF
j_call: TRBJ1-3; cdr3_length: 14; clone_size: .; v_call: TRBV10-3; d_call: TRBD1; cdr3_nt: TGTGCCATCAGGCAACAGGGGAGTGGAAACACCATATATTTT; cdr3_aa: CAIRQQGSGNTIYF
j_call: TRBJ2-1; cdr3_length: 16; clone_size: .; v_call: TRBV7-9; d_call: .; cdr3_nt: TGTGCCAGCAGCTTAGCGAAGACAGGACCATTAAATGAGCAGTTCTTC; cdr3_aa: CASSLAKTGPLNEQFF
j_call: TRBJ1-6; cdr3_length: 17; clone_size: .; v_call: TRBV6-5; d_call: TRBD1; cdr3_nt: TGTGCCAGCAGTTACTCGTTATATGGACAGGATAATTCACCCCTCCACTTT; cdr3_aa: CASSYSLYGQDNSPLHF
j_call: TRBJ1-1; cdr3_length: 11; clone_size: .; v_call: TRBV7-9; d_call: .; cdr3_nt: TGTGCCAGCAGCTTAACTGTAGAAGCTTTCTTT; cdr3_aa: CASSLTVEAFF
j_call: TRBJ2-5; cdr3_length: 14; clone_size: .; v_call: TRBV5-1; d_call: .; cdr3_nt: TGCGCCAGCAGCTTGTTGTGGGGCCAAGAGACCCAGTACTTC; cdr3_aa: CASSLLWGQETQYF
j_call: TRBJ1-2; cdr3_length: 17; clone_size: .; v_call: TRBV25-1; d_call: TRBD1; cdr3_nt: TGTGCCAGCAGTGGACCGGGACAGGGGGTTCTTAACTATGGCTACACCTTC; cdr3_aa: CASSGPGQGVLNYGYTF
j_call: TRBJ2-3; cdr3_length: 15; clone_size: .; v_call: TRBV4-2; d_call: TRBD2; cdr3_nt: TGTGCCAGCAGCCAAGATGGGACTACACGGGATACGCAGTATTTT; cdr3_aa: CASSQDGTTRDTQYF
j_call: TRBJ2-2; cdr3_length: 14; clone_size: .; v_call: TRBV28; d_call: .; cdr3_nt: TGTGCCAGCAAGGCCTCAGGTCTTAGCGGGGAGCTGTTTTTT; cdr3_aa: CASKASGLSGELFF
j_call: TRBJ2-3; cdr3_length: 16; clone_size: many; v_call: TRBV5-1; d_call: .; cdr3_nt: TGCGCCAGCAGCCTTCTGGGGGCGGAGCGCACAGATACGCAGTATTTT; cdr3_aa: CASSLLGAERTDTQYF
j_call: TRBJ2-1; cdr3_length: 13; clone_size: .; v_call: TRBV6-4; d_call: TRBD2; cdr3_nt: TGTGCCAGCAGCGCAGTAGCGGGAGGTGAGCAGTTCTTC; cdr3_aa: CASSAVAGGEQFF
j_call: TRBJ2-3; cdr3_length: 13; clone_size: .; v_call: TRBV20-1; d_call: TRBD2; cdr3_nt: TGCAGTGTAGCGGGAGGGTTCACAGATACGCAGTATTTT; cdr3_aa: CSVAGGFTDTQYF
j_call: TRBJ1-3; cdr3_length: 16; clone_size: .; v_call: TRBV20-1; d_call: TRBD1; cdr3_nt: TGCAGTGCTAGAGATAGGCGTCGGACAGGCGGAAACACCATATATTTT; cdr3_aa: CSARDRRRTGGNTIYF